The entry below gives a single T cell receptor (beta chain) sequence along with its context. This clonotype has just a few counts. The clone's antigen remains unknown. Per-base qualities were not stored, and no clone one base away is much larger. The library was built by means of PCR. TCRdb lists the instrument as Illumina HiSeq 2500. TCR library preparation used molecular barcoding, with unique molecular identifiers applied to normalize quantification of the TCRbeta repertoire. TCRdb trimmed the raw reads at Q25, called clones with MiXCR and kept productive beta chains. Each entry is one CDR3 protein sequence, shown with its most common DNA and genes. This sample is represented by about 980,000 distinct CDR3 sequences; around 30% of them were singletons. Jointly, the top ten make up more than 25% of the sample. These data come from a study of T-cell reconstitution after alpha-beta-depleted transplantation in children (dated by TCRdb to about 2016). Describing the broader study: T-cell immune reconstitution after TCRalphabeta/CD19-depleted allogeneic hematopoietic cell transplantation in children was quantitatively tracked in the study by means of TCR repertoire profiling.

The CDR3 spans 15 residues, from the cysteine through the phenylalanine. Just CDR3 DNA is preserved here, 45 bases in frame from base 1. V loses 7 bases of germline sequence and J loses 3 bases, and the interval between the two ends is 18 bases. CDR1 MNHNS and CDR2 SASEGT are derived from the germline V gene. Overall study outcomes, separate from this receptor: About two months after transplant, the apparently early recovery of alphabetaT-cell counts reportedly depended on just several hundred clones that had expanded rapidly and came from non-depleted graft cells. The frequencies of hyperexpanded clones fell over the following months, and after one year, T-cell counts and TCRbeta diversity were mostly attributed to newly produced T cells. The high TCRbeta diversity at day 60 in some patients was ascribed to recipient T cells and intrathymic progenitors that had survived conditioning.

Interpreted using the paper, the treatment or condition label stands for: allogeneic hematopoietic cell transplantation with graft depleted of TCRalphabeta T cells and CD19 B cells. TCRalphabeta/CD19-depleted allogeneic hematopoietic cell grafts were given to the transplant recipients, all of whom were children. This specimen was PBMCs, mostly from graft donor cells, taken 360 days after TCRalphabeta/CD19-depleted stem cell transplant. Here the chain combines TRBV6-1 and TRBJ1-2; a weak D assignment points to TRBD1 (5 bases agree). The TCR comes from a boy under two years old who had a stem cell transplant for SCID, so the T cells may come from the graft donor. The nucleotides read TGTGCCAGCACTCCACCGCGGGGAGGGGACTATGGCTACACCTTC. The resulting protein is CASTPPRGGDYGYTF.